These 29 T cell receptor beta chains were all obtained from the same sample, sequenced in a study of shared clonotypes between healthy human individuals. TCRdb keeps only in-frame clones here, not all; method: immunoSEQ multiplex PCR. The table records over 850,000 clones, 78% of them present only once. Sequenced material: memory CD4+ T cells from PBMCs. Noted subset: CD45RA-negative fraction. All receptors come from a man younger than 35 in good health. Some clones in this sample may be carry-over from other donors' samples.

V gene TRBV19 combines with J gene TRBJ2-2; no clear D. Between the trimmed V and J ends, which lost 3 bases and 2 bases, there was a span of 16 bases. The CDR3 consists of 17 residues. From germline, CDR1 is LNHDA and CDR2 SQIVND (reference sequence). CDR3 nucleotides: TGTGCCAGTAGTATCTTGAGCAGGAGAATTAACACCGGGGAGCTGTTTTTT. It encodes CASSILSRRINTGELFF.

For this clone: This sample also contains other DNA sequences that code for the same CDR3. The V call is TRBV7-2, the J call TRBJ2-5; D perhaps matches TRBD1 (6 bases). Germline CDR1 reads SGHTA; CDR2 reads FQGNSA. V lost 4 bases and J lost 5, with 20 bases in between. The CDR3 runs to 16 residues. In DNA, the CDR3 is TGTGCCAGCAGCTCCCCAAGAGACAGGTTGCAGGAGACCCAGTACTTC. Amino acids: CASSSPRDRLQETQYF. Full variable domain (missing parts from reference TRBV7-2 and TRBJ2-5): GAGVSQSPSNKVTEKGKDVELRCDPISGHTALYWYRQSLGQGLEFLIYFQGNSAPDKSGLPSDRFSAERTGGSVSTLTIQRTQQEDSAVYLCASSSPRDRLQETQYFGPGTRLLVL.

V usage is TRBV5-6 and J usage is TRBJ2-6, with a weak D call TRBD1 (6 bases). Germline V gene data show CDR1 as SGHDT and CDR2 as YYEEEE. Trimming pared 4 bases from V and 1 base from J, leaving 15 bases between. The CDR3 loop spans 17 amino acids. In DNA, the CDR3 is TGTGCCAGCAGCCCGGGCTGGACAGCGTCTGGGGCCAACGTCCTGACTTTC. Protein: CASSPGWTASGANVLTF.

This clone turned up a few times. The chain employs TRBV6-5 and TRBJ2-1, with TRBD2 matching over 10 bases. The germline gives CDR1 MNHEY, CDR2 SVGAGI. The V gene end was trimmed by 8 bases and the J gene end by 2 bases; junction bases not matched to a gene: 6. The CDR3 runs to 15 residues. CDR3 protein: CASGASGSAYNEQFF. The CDR3 DNA is TGTGCCAGCGGCGCTAGCGGGAGTGCCTACAATGAGCAGTTCTTC.

A few counts support this clone. V is TRBV7-3 and J is TRBJ2-2, with 11 bases fitting TRBD2. This CDR3 spans 16 amino acids. The germline V gene encodes CDR1 SGHTA and CDR2 FQGTGA. After removal of 1 base from V and 3 bases from J, the junction contained 1 base not matched to a gene. The CDR3 DNA is TGTGCCAGCAGCTTAATAGCGGGAGGGCACACCGGGGAGCTGTTTTTT. Protein product: CASSLIAGGHTGELFF.

Comments on this clone: Other nucleotide sequences in the sample specify the same CDR3. The chain links TRBV5-4 to TRBJ2-1, with 7 bases fitting TRBD2. V shed 3 bases and J 0 bases; nucleotides not matched to a gene: 3. CDR3 size: 15 residues. Germline V gene data show CDR1 as SGHNT and CDR2 as YYREEE (reference sequence). The CDR3 bases are TGTGCCAGCAGCTCCGGCGGGAGCTCCTACAATGAGCAGTTCTTC. Its protein is CASSSGGSSYNEQFF.

As for this clone: This sample also contains other DNA sequences that code for the same CDR3. This chain connects TRBV30 to TRBJ1-5; D might be TRBD1 (5 bases). Germline assignment: CDR1 GTSNPN and CDR2 SVGIG (reference sequence). This CDR3 comprises 13 residues. V was shortened by 5 bases and J by 5 bases, with 13 bases between the two germline ends. Here the CDR3 DNA reads TGTGCCTGGGGCGGGCAGGGAGATCAGCCCCAGCATTTT. It yields the protein CAWGGQGDQPQHF.

The table lists this clone with many counts. The same CDR3 can be traced to other DNA sequences in this sample. This sequence joins TRBV4-1 and TRBJ1-1, with D perhaps TRBD1 (6 bases). Germline assignment: CDR1 MGHRA and CDR2 YSYEKL. There are 14 residues in the CDR3. Trimming removed 3 bases at V and 0 bases at J, with 8 bases between. CDR3 in amino acids: CASSQGHLNTEAFF. In nucleotides, the CDR3 is TGCGCCAGCAGCCAGGGACATCTGAACACTGAAGCTTTCTTT.

The rearrangement joins TRBV7-6 to TRBJ1-1, with D hard to call. CDR1 and CDR2 from the germline V gene are SGHVS and FNYEAQ. Trimming stripped 1 base from V and 5 bases from J, with 8 bases between. This CDR3 contains 13 residues. The chain's CDR3 is CASSLVWDTEAFF. In DNA form, the CDR3 reads TGTGCCAGCAGCTTAGTTTGGGATACTGAAGCTTTCTTT.

The V call is TRBV7-7, the J call TRBJ2-2; D ambiguous. V lost 3 bases and J lost 2, with 13 bases in between. The CDR3 runs 16 residues. The germline V gene encodes CDR1 SSHAT and CDR2 FNYEAQ (reference sequence). The CDR3 spells CASSFHIPPNTGELFF. CDR3 nucleotide sequence: TGTGCCAGCAGCTTCCACATCCCGCCTAACACCGGGGAGCTGTTTTTT. Full variable domain (rest looked up from reference TRBV7-7 and TRBJ2-2): GAGVSQSPRYKVTKRGQDVTLRCDPISSHATLYWYQQALGQGPEFLTYFNYEAQPDKSGLPSDRFSAERPEGSISTLTIQRTEQRDSAMYRCASSFHIPPNTGELFFGEGSRLTVL.

This chain connects TRBV11-2 to TRBJ2-5; no clear D gene. Germline V lookup: CDR1 SGHAT, CDR2 FQNNGV. The CDR3 has 14 residues. V gave up 5 bases and J gave up 2 bases, with 12 bases separating them. CDR3 DNA: TGTGCCAGCAGCCCCTCCGATTCTCAAGAGACCCAGTACTTC. Translation gives CASSPSDSQETQYF.

This chain links TRBV9 with TRBJ1-1, with D maybe TRBD1 (6 bases). The CDR3 covers 14 residues. Germline V gene lookup returns CDR1 SGDLS and CDR2 YYNGEE. The V gene lost 2 bases and the J gene lost 4 bases, with 12 bases spanning the gap. In nucleotides, the CDR3 is TGTGCCAGCAGCGTTATGGACAGAGCCACTGAAGCTTTCTTT. Protein product: CASSVMDRATEAFF.

This clone has only a few counts. CDR3: CASSQRGGYEQYF. CDR3 in DNA: TGTGCCAGCAGTCAACGCGGGGGCTACGAGCAGTACTTC. The chain carries TRBV6-1 and TRBJ2-7; 7 bases agree with TRBD2. The germline CDR1 and CDR2 sequences are MNHNS and SASEGT. The junction had 4 bases not matched to a gene; V was cut back by 5 bases and J by 3 bases. The CDR3 spans 13 residues.

The V call is TRBV27, the J call TRBJ2-3; 8 bases map to TRBD1. The V and J ends lost 4 bases and 1 base, in that order; junction bases with no gene match: 4. Germline V lookup: CDR1 MNHEY, CDR2 SMNVEV (reference sequence). This CDR3 spans 15 amino acids. CDR3 protein: CASSWDRQRTDTQYF. CDR3 coding DNA: TGTGCCAGCAGTTGGGACAGGCAACGCACAGATACGCAGTATTTT.

The chain's CDR3 is CASNILMGDAGELFF. The CDR3 DNA follows: TGTGCCAGCAACATCCTTATGGGGGACGCCGGGGAGCTGTTTTTT. This chain uses TRBV7-9 with TRBJ2-2; D is possibly TRBD1 or TRBD2 (5 bases each). V lost 7 bases and J lost 6, with 18 bases in between. Germline CDR1 and CDR2: SEHNR and FQNEAQ (reference sequence). The length of the CDR3 is 15 residues.

In DNA form, the CDR3 reads TGTGCCAGCAGTCCCCAGGGGGCGCCGGGGTCACCCCTCCACTTT. Its protein is CASSPQGAPGSPLHF. V is TRBV28 and J is TRBJ1-6, with 8 positions matching TRBD1. The CDR3 covers 15 residues. The germline V gene has CDR1 MDHEN and CDR2 SYDVKM. The trim removed 5 bases at V and 10 bases at J, leaving 10 bases unmatched.

V is TRBV14 and J is TRBJ2-7; D possibly corresponds to TRBD1 (5 bases). With 1 base removed from V and 6 bases from J, the gap between germline ends came to 7 bases. The CDR3 covers 12 residues. Germline assignment: CDR1 SGHDN and CDR2 FVKESK. CDR3 residues: CASSQAGREQYF. The DNA for the CDR3 is TGTGCCAGCAGCCAAGCAGGGCGCGAGCAGTACTTC.

V and J are TRBV2 and TRBJ2-5, with D possibly TRBD2 on 6 matching bases. Germline V lookup: CDR1 SNHLY, CDR2 FYNNEI. Trimming took 6 bases from V and 7 from J, leaving 21 bases between them. CDR3 size: 15 residues. The CDR3 protein is CASSRGTSATGTQYF. CDR3 sequence (DNA): TGTGCCAGCAGCCGCGGGACTTCGGCCACGGGGACCCAGTACTTC.

The rearrangement links TRBV9 to TRBJ2-1; 15 bases align to TRBD2. Trimming at V came to 3 bases and at J to 9 bases, leaving 1 base not matched to a gene. Germline V gene sequence: CDR1 SGDLS, CDR2 YYNGEE. The CDR3 runs to 14 residues. The CDR3 nucleotides read TGTGCCAGCAGCGAGGGACTAGCGGGAGGTGAGCAGTTCTTC. Protein sequence: CASSEGLAGGEQFF.

V and J are TRBV29-1 and TRBJ2-3, with TRBD1 matching 7 bases. The J segment lost 8 bases and the V segment lost 7 bases, leaving 15 bases of the junction unmatched. Per germline, CDR1 SQVTM and CDR2 ANQGSEA. The CDR3 spans 14 residues. In DNA, the CDR3 is TGCAGCGCGAAGGACAGGTTAGGGTTTAGTACGCAGTATTTT. As protein: CSAKDRLGFSTQYF.

The count of this clone is one. The chain has TRBV30 and TRBJ1-2; TRBD1 matches at 9 bases. The junction had 8 bases not matched to a gene; V was cut back by 8 bases and J by 4 bases. Germline-derived CDR1 and CDR2 are GTSNPN and SVGIG (reference sequence). CDR3 length: 13 residues. CDR3 sequence reads: CARTPTGGYGYTF. The CDR3 DNA reads as TGTGCCCGTACCCCGACAGGGGGCTATGGCTACACCTTC.

CDR3 sequence (DNA): TGTGCCAGCAGCCGGATGGCTGGGGCCAACGTCCTGACTTTC. It yields the protein CASSRMAGANVLTF. This chain uses TRBV7-3 with TRBJ2-6, with unresolved D. V shed 5 bases and J shed 2 bases, with 7 bases lying between them. This CDR3 comprises 14 residues. Germline V gene lookup returns CDR1 SGHTA and CDR2 FQGTGA.

This chain uses TRBV6-6 with TRBJ2-3, with D unclear. Germline V lookup: CDR1 MNHNY, CDR2 SVGAGI (reference sequence). This CDR3 has 14 residues. The germline V and J ends were trimmed by 6 bases and 1 base, with 11 bases remaining between them. The DNA of the CDR3 is TGTGCCAGCAGCCTGGGGTCTGGCACAGATACGCAGTATTTT. Its protein product is CASSLGSGTDTQYF.

The rearrangement joins TRBV30 to TRBJ1-3; D might be TRBD1 (6 bases). The CDR3 covers 15 residues. V lost 2 bases and J 0 bases, leaving 11 bases between the germline ends. Germline V CDR1 and CDR2: GTSNPN, SVGIG (reference sequence). The CDR3 loop is CAWSPTGSSGNTIYF. For the CDR3, the DNA is TGTGCCTGGAGTCCCACAGGGAGCTCTGGAAACACCATATATTTT.

The rearrangement uses TRBV7-9 and TRBJ1-1; D unclear. Germline V gene lookup returns CDR1 SEHNR and CDR2 FQNEAQ (reference sequence). V was shortened by 7 bases and J by 0 bases, with 15 bases between the two germline ends. There are 15 residues in the CDR3. This chain's CDR3 is CASTDRRALNTEAFF. The CDR3, as DNA: TGTGCCAGCACTGATCGGCGGGCTCTGAACACTGAAGCTTTCTTT.

The gene calls are TRBV6-5 and TRBJ2-7; D possibly corresponds to TRBD2 (6 bases). Per the germline V gene, CDR1 is MNHEY and CDR2 is SVGAGI. The CDR3 extends over 13 amino acids. The V gene lost 6 bases and the J gene lost 4 bases, with 13 bases spanning the gap. CDR3 protein: CASSPREEYEQYF. The CDR3 DNA reads as TGTGCCAGCAGCCCCAGGGAGGAGTACGAGCAGTACTTC.

This clone came up once. The chain employs TRBV2 and TRBJ2-5; D tentatively reads TRBD1 or TRBD2 (5 bases each). Trimming shortened V by 6 bases and J by 0 bases, and 11 bases separated the two germline ends. This CDR3 is built from 14 residues. Germline V CDR1 and CDR2: SNHLY, FYNNEI. The CDR3 sequence: CASSRDHNQETQYF. CDR3 coding DNA: TGTGCCAGCAGCAGGGACCATAACCAAGAGACCCAGTACTTC.

This chain connects TRBV28 to TRBJ2-1, with 10 bases fitting TRBD1. Germline V gene sequence: CDR1 MDHEN, CDR2 SYDVKM. The trim removed 4 bases at V and 3 bases at J, leaving 9 bases unmatched. The CDR3 loop spans 17 amino acids. CDR3 protein: CASSSQPGQGNYNEQFF. The CDR3 DNA reads as TGTGCCAGCAGTTCGCAACCGGGACAGGGGAACTACAATGAGCAGTTCTTC.

The gene calls are TRBV19 and TRBJ1-2, with 9 nucleotides matching TRBD1. V lost 3 bases and J lost 8; bases outside the gene matches: 7. Germline-derived CDR1 and CDR2 are LNHDA and SQIVND (reference sequence). The CDR3 is made up of 14 amino acids. In nucleotides, the CDR3 is TGTGCCAGTAGTATCGGGACAGGGATGGGCGGCTACACCTTC. Protein sequence: CASSIGTGMGGYTF.